Below are 14 T cell receptor beta chains sequenced from a single sample in a study of blood T cell repertoires in COVID-19. Sequenced by immunoSEQ multiplex PCR; TCRdb stores in-frame clones only, minus some. The sample records fewer than 300,000 clones, approximately 93% being singletons. The specimen was peripheral blood. Receptors were obtained from a woman younger than 45 with COVID-19, enrolled during active disease.

This chain uses TRBV18 with TRBJ2-7; 7 bases align to TRBD1. After removal of 2 bases from V and 4 bases from J, the junction contained 5 bases not matched to a gene. This CDR3 is built from 14 residues. Germline CDR1 and CDR2: KGHSH and LQKENI. CDR3 sequence (DNA): TGTGCCAGCTCACCAGGCAACAGGGGTTACGAGCAGTACTTC. This codes for CASSPGNRGYEQYF.

The rearrangement uses TRBV27 and TRBJ1-1, with D tentatively TRBD1 (6 bases). This CDR3 contains 13 residues. Germline V gene data show CDR1 as MNHEY and CDR2 as SMNVEV (reference sequence). V lost 4 bases and J lost 8, with 14 bases in between. In DNA form, the CDR3 reads TGTGCCAGCAGTTCCCTTGACAGGTACGAAGCTTTCTTT. It yields the protein CASSSLDRYEAFF.

The chain has TRBV30 and TRBJ1-2; no reliable D call. Germline V gene lookup returns CDR1 GTSNPN and CDR2 SVGIG (reference sequence). Trimming took off 0 bases at V and 7 bases at J, with 9 bases between the two ends. The CDR3 is made up of 12 amino acids. The CDR3 here is CAWSVHEGGYTF. CDR3 in DNA: TGTGCCTGGAGTGTACATGAGGGTGGCTACACCTTC.

This clone was counted once. The rearrangement links TRBV19 to TRBJ2-1; TRBD2 aligns across 14 bases. With 0 bases clipped from V and 2 bases from J, the junction kept 0 bases outside the gene matches. Germline-derived CDR1 and CDR2 are LNHDA and SQIVND (reference sequence). The CDR3 has 17 residues. The CDR3 DNA sequence: TGTGCCAGTAGTATAGAGGGACTAGCGGGAGCCTACAATGAGCAGTTCTTC. Its protein product is CASSIEGLAGAYNEQFF.

This clone was seen a single time. The rearrangement joins TRBV30 to TRBJ1-4, with D possibly TRBD1 on 5 matching bases. CDR1 is GTSNPN, CDR2 SVGIG, per germline (reference sequence). CDR3 length equals 15 residues. V shed 0 bases and J shed 6 bases, with 14 bases lying between them. The CDR3 here is CAWSVVGDYYEKLFF. DNA for the CDR3: TGTGCCTGGAGTGTAGTGGGGGACTACTATGAAAAACTGTTTTTT.

This sequence joins TRBV30 and TRBJ2-7; 7 bases map to TRBD2. With 1 base clipped from V and 3 bases from J, the junction kept 21 bases outside the gene matches. CDR1 GTSNPN and CDR2 SVGIG come from the germline V gene (reference sequence). This CDR3 comprises 19 residues. The CDR3 coding sequence is TGTGCCTGGAGTGGCCGCCAGTTGGAACGGGAGCGGGGTAACTACGAGCAGTACTTC. This sequence encodes CAWSGRQLERERGNYEQYF.

Here the CDR3 reads CATSDPTGDYGYTF. The CDR3 DNA sequence: TGTGCCACCAGTGATCCCACAGGTGACTATGGCTACACCTTC. The chain joins TRBV24-1 to TRBJ1-2; D is perhaps TRBD1 (5 bases). The V gene's germline CDR1 is KGHDR and CDR2 SFDVKD. The ends were cut back, 3 bases at V and 3 bases at J, with 10 bases in the middle. The CDR3 covers 14 residues.

The V gene is TRBV4-1, the J gene TRBJ2-1, with a tentative D call TRBD1 (6 bases). The V gene lost 8 bases and the J gene lost 5 bases, with 16 bases spanning the gap. Germline CDR1 is MGHRA and CDR2 is YSYEKL. The CDR3 has 14 amino acids. As DNA, the CDR3 is TGCGCCAGCCGAACTTCGGACAGTAACAATGAGCAGTTCTTC. Protein sequence: CASRTSDSNNEQFF.

The chain is built from TRBV11-1 and TRBJ2-2; 9 bases map to TRBD1. Trimming cost V 5 bases and J 1 base; bases outside gene matches: 2. The CDR3 consists of 15 residues. Per the germline V gene, CDR1 is SGHAT and CDR2 is FQDESV (reference sequence). CDR3 coding DNA: TGTGCCAGCAGCAAGACAGGGGGGAACACCGGGGAGCTGTTTTTT. This sequence encodes CASSKTGGNTGELFF.

The gene calls are TRBV6-5 and TRBJ1-4; TRBD1 aligns across 7 bases. The CDR3 runs to 14 residues. The ends lost 6 bases at V and 8 bases at J; junction bases unmatched: 9. Per germline, CDR1 MNHEY and CDR2 SVGAGI. This CDR3 is CASRPRQGSEKLFF. CDR3 DNA: TGTGCCAGCAGACCCAGACAGGGTAGCGAAAAACTGTTTTTT.

The rearrangement uses TRBV19 and TRBJ1-5; D uncertain. Deletions cut 5 bases from V and 4 bases from J, with 9 bases between. This CDR3 is 13 amino acids long. Germline lookup yields CDR1 LNHDA and CDR2 SQIVND (reference sequence). CDR3 nucleotide sequence: TGTGCCAGTAGTTCGGTCATGAATCAGCCCCAGCATTTT. Amino acid sequence: CASSSVMNQPQHF.

This sequence joins TRBV11-3 and TRBJ2-5; tentative D call: TRBD1 (5 bases). Germline values: CDR1 SGHNT, CDR2 YENEEA. The CDR3 loop spans 15 amino acids. Trimming stripped 1 base from V and 4 bases from J, with 13 bases between. For the CDR3, the DNA is TGTGCCAGCAGCTTAGGGACATCCCTGGGAGAGACCCAGTACTTC. This gives the protein CASSLGTSLGETQYF.

V is TRBV15 and J is TRBJ2-2, with 9 bases identical to TRBD1. The germline gives CDR1 LNHNV, CDR2 YYDKDF (reference sequence). The CDR3 consists of 17 residues. The junction had 3 bases not matched to a gene; V was cut back by 1 base and J by 0 bases. The CDR3 nucleotides are TGTGCCACCAGCAGAGGACAGGGGGACCCGAACACCGGGGAGCTGTTTTTT. It translates to CATSRGQGDPNTGELFF.

The genes are TRBV7-9 and TRBJ2-5; TRBD2 matches 7 bases. V lost 5 bases to trimming and J lost 9 bases; unmatched junction nucleotides: 3. The CDR3 sequence is 11 residues long. Germline V CDR1 and CDR2: SEHNR, FQNEAQ (reference sequence). CDR3 bases: TGTGCCAGCAGCGCACGGGAGGCCCAGTACTTC. Translation gives CASSAREAQYF.